What follows is one T cell receptor beta chain and its context. This entry belongs to a study of T cells in localized non-small cell lung cancer. The CDR3 totals 14 residues. Germline CDR1 SGHRS, CDR2 YFSETQ. Trimming left V 0 bases short and J 1 base short, with 7 bases between. Generated by immunoSEQ multiplex PCR, the TCRdb table keeps only in-frame clones and is missing some. The table records about 1,400 clones, 20% of them present only once. The specimen comprised normal lung tissue next to the tumor, sampled before any cancer treatment. This TCR derives from a woman aged 35 to 70 with stage II lung adenocarcinoma. V gene TRBV5-1 combines with J gene TRBJ2-5, with a tentative D call TRBD2 (6 bases). CDR3 nucleotides: TGCGCCAGCAGCTTGGGGGGGGTCCAAGAGACCCAGTACTTC. As protein: CASSLGGVQETQYF.